What follows are 28 T cell receptor beta chains derived from one specimen sequenced in a study of read filtering for tumor transcriptome and immune sequencing. From roughly 390 ng of RNA, a library with molecular barcoded alpha/delta and beta/gamma adaptors was made. Using its own MiXCR run on the reads, TCRdb lists one record per CDR3 protein. The sample lists 62,000 or so distinct CDR3 sequences; around a fifth were seen once. What was sequenced was a population of CD138-negative cells sorted from bone marrow. Source of these receptors: a donor aged 40 or older with multiple myeloma.

As to this clonotype: A read error may explain this, as a much larger clone is one base away. This rearrangement joins TRBV29-1 to TRBJ1-1; D not resolved. V lost 5 bases, J lost 1 base, and 11 bases lay in between. The CDR3 is 13 residues long. CDR1 is SQVTM and CDR2 is ANQGSEA in the germline V gene. The CDR3 reads CSVIWGRNTEAFF. The CDR3 DNA follows: TGCAGCGTTATCTGGGGAAGGAACACTGAAGCTTTCTTT. The variable domain in full, with the rest retrieved from reference TRBV29-1 and TRBJ1-1, is SAVISQKPSRDICQRGTSLTIQCQVDSQVTMMFWYRQQPGQSLTLIATANQGSEATYESGFVIDKFPISRPNLTFSTLTVSNMSPEDSSIYLCSVIWGRNTEAFFGQGTRLTVV.

The table lists this clonotype with many counts. This chain links TRBV7-6 with TRBJ2-3, with 10 bases identical to TRBD1. Germline lookup yields CDR1 SGHVS and CDR2 FNYEAQ. V was clipped by 4 bases and J by 4 bases; unmatched bases: 5. The CDR3 totals 15 residues. The DNA for the CDR3 is TGTGCCAGCAGCTCCAGGGACAGGGGTGCAGATACGCAGTATTTT. It translates to CASSSRDRGADTQYF.

This clonotype was observed a handful of times. The V and J genes are TRBV4-2 and TRBJ1-5; the D gene is possibly TRBD1 (5 bases). Germline-derived CDR1 and CDR2 are LGHNA and YNFKEQ. This CDR3 has 13 amino acids. With 1 base removed from V and 10 bases from J, the gap between germline ends came to 11 bases. The DNA of the CDR3 is TGTGCCAGCAGCCAAGGGGGAGGGGATCCCCAGCATTTT. It translates to CASSQGGGDPQHF.

As concerns this clonotype: Since no conserved phenylalanine or tryptophan closes the CDR3, a read error is the likely cause. This sequence joins TRBV12-3 or TRBV12-4 and TRBJ2-3; D perhaps matches TRBD1 (6 bases). V lost 4 bases, J lost 1 base, and 12 bases lay in between. The CDR3 has 15 amino acids. The CDR3 DNA reads as TGTGCCAGCAGTTCCCGGTCAGGGGGCACAGATACGCAGTATTTA. This gives the protein CASSSRSGGTDTQYL.

Ten or more counts support this clonotype. The rearrangement uses TRBV20-1 and TRBJ2-2; a weak D match, TRBD1 (5 bases). CDR1 DFQATT and CDR2 SNEGSKA come from the germline V gene (reference sequence). V lost 1 base to trimming and J lost 5 bases, with 11 bases between them. The CDR3 is made up of 14 amino acids. DNA of the CDR3: TGCAGTGCTAGAGGTTTCAGGGAAACCGGGGAGCTGTTTTTT. As protein: CSARGFRETGELFF.

This clonotype was observed at least ten times. J is TRBJ2-5 and V is TRBV7-6; no firm D call. Germline CDR1 and CDR2: SGHVS and FNYEAQ. V was trimmed by 4 bases and J by 1 base, leaving 4 bases between them. The CDR3 is made up of 12 amino acids. The CDR3 spells CASSSVQETQYF. The CDR3 DNA follows: TGTGCCAGCAGCTCAGTCCAAGAGACCCAGTACTTC.

This clonotype has just a few counts. The rearrangement links TRBV20-1 to TRBJ2-5; D call uncertain. Trimming cost V 4 bases and J 4 bases, with 13 bases left between them. Germline lookup yields CDR1 DFQATT and CDR2 SNEGSKA (reference sequence). The CDR3 sequence is 13 residues long. The CDR3 reads CSATRPLTETQYF. The CDR3 nucleotides read TGCAGTGCTACCCGACCCCTGACAGAGACCCAGTACTTC.

This clonotype appeared many times. V usage is TRBV6-1 and J usage is TRBJ1-1; D is unclear. Germline V gene data show CDR1 as MNHNS and CDR2 as SASEGT. The length of the CDR3 is 12 residues. The V gene lost 5 bases and the J gene lost 4 bases, with 8 bases spanning the gap. In DNA form, the CDR3 reads TGTGCCAGCAGTCACGGGTTCACTGAAGCTTTCTTT. This translates into CASSHGFTEAFF.

This clonotype was seen many times. This chain connects TRBV28 to TRBJ1-1, with D possibly being TRBD1 (5 bases). CDR1 and CDR2 (germline): MDHEN, SYDVKM. V was trimmed by 10 bases and J by 1 base, leaving 16 bases between them. There are 14 residues in the CDR3. In nucleotides, the CDR3 is TGTGCCACCACCGGAGGGGCCAAGAACACTGAAGCTTTCTTT. Translation gives CATTGGAKNTEAFF.

Comment on this clonotype: This sequence may be a read error, since a much larger clone differs from it by one base. This chain links TRBV7-2 with TRBJ2-3; D perhaps matches TRBD1 (6 bases). The V gene lost 2 bases and the J gene lost 6 bases, with 15 bases spanning the gap. CDR1 and CDR2 (germline): SGHTA, FQGNSA. The CDR3 runs to 15 residues. The CDR3: CASSLPFTGMDTQYF. The CDR3, as DNA: TGTGCCAGCAGCTTACCCTTTACAGGGATGGATACGCAGTATTTT.

About this clonotype: Mismatch with germline at one junction end may stem from a read error. This chain connects TRBV2 to TRBJ2-1; 8 nucleotides match TRBD2. Germline V CDR1 and CDR2: SNHLY, FYNNEI. This CDR3 comprises 14 residues. Here the CDR3 reads CAGSIAGRYNEQFF. The CDR3 DNA reads as TGCGCCGGCAGCATAGCGGGACGGTACAATGAGCAGTTCTTC.

This clonotype was seen a handful of times. The J gene is TRBJ2-7, the V gene TRBV14, with D perhaps matching TRBD2 (6 bases). Trimming left V 0 bases short and J 13 bases short, with 16 bases between. The CDR3 has 13 amino acids. The germline V gene encodes CDR1 SGHDN and CDR2 FVKESK. DNA of the CDR3: TGTGCCAGCAGCCAAGATCAGCTAGCGAGACAATACTTC. Protein sequence: CASSQDQLARQYF.

This clonotype was seen more than once but under ten times. This chain connects TRBV10-3 to TRBJ2-7; 8 nucleotides line up with TRBD2. J gave up 5 bases and V 6 bases, and 9 bases lay outside the gene matches. The germline gives CDR1 ENHRY, CDR2 SYGVKD. CDR3 length equals 14 residues. CDR3 amino acids: CAIRSGSGFNEQYF. The CDR3 DNA is TGTGCCATCAGGAGCGGGAGTGGCTTTAACGAGCAGTACTTC.

A note on this clonotype: One junction end does not reproduce the germline sequence, and a read error may be involved. This rearrangement joins TRBV11-2 to TRBJ2-7, with D maybe TRBD1 (6 bases). The CDR3 totals 17 residues. Germline loops: CDR1 SGHAT, CDR2 FQNNGV. CDR3 nucleotides: TGTGCCAGCAGCTTAGCCACAGGGTCCGGGATGAACTACGAGCAGTGCTTC. Translating it yields CASSLATGSGMNYEQCF. Combining the CDR3 with reference TRBV11-2 and TRBJ2-7 gives the whole variable domain EAGVAQSPRYKIIEKRQSVAFWCNPISGHATLYWYQQILGQGPKLLIQFQNNGVVDDSQLPKDRFSAERLKGVDSTLKIQPAKLEDSAVYLCASSLATGSGMNYEQCFGPGTRLTVT.

This clonotype was detected a few times. The rearrangement joins TRBV30 to TRBJ1-2; 8 bases align to TRBD1. V lost 0 bases to trimming and J lost 5 bases; unmatched junction nucleotides: 5. The germline gives CDR1 GTSNPN, CDR2 SVGIG (reference sequence). This CDR3 spans 14 amino acids. The CDR3 sequence is CAWSVKTGEYGYTF. CDR3 nucleotide sequence: TGTGCCTGGAGTGTAAAGACAGGGGAATATGGCTACACCTTC.

This clonotype was counted many times. The chain carries TRBV6-6 and TRBJ2-7, with D tentatively TRBD1 (6 bases). With 0 bases removed from V and 4 bases from J, the gap between germline ends came to 16 bases. The CDR3 totals 16 residues. The V gene's germline CDR1 is MNHNY and CDR2 SVGAGI (reference sequence). The chain's CDR3 is CASSYSGQGHGYEQYF. The DNA of the CDR3 is TGTGCCAGCAGTTACTCCGGGCAGGGGCACGGGTACGAGCAGTACTTC.

The genes are TRBV28 and TRBJ1-1; TRBD1 matches 8 bases. Per the germline V gene, CDR1 is MDHEN and CDR2 is SYDVKM. CDR3 length equals 13 residues. Trimming took 3 bases from V and 6 from J; bases not matched to a gene: 3. In DNA, the CDR3 is TGTGCCAGCAGTTTGGACAGGGTTGCTGAAGCTTTCTTT. Its translation: CASSLDRVAEAFF.

Many counts were recorded for this clonotype. The rearrangement joins TRBV28 to TRBJ2-7; a weak D match, TRBD1 (6 bases). CDR3 size: 13 residues. Looked up from germline, CDR1 is MDHEN and CDR2 is SYDVKM. V lost 9 bases, J lost 4 bases, and 16 bases lay in between. The CDR3 is CASLNRASYEQYF. The DNA of the CDR3 is TGTGCCAGTCTCAACAGGGCGTCTTACGAGCAGTACTTC.

This clonotype showed up many times. The rearrangement uses TRBV2 and TRBJ2-3; D possibly corresponds to TRBD1 (6 bases). The CDR3 runs 14 residues. Trimming took off 6 bases at V and 5 bases at J, with 15 bases between the two ends. Germline lookup yields CDR1 SNHLY and CDR2 FYNNEI. CDR3 protein: CASRLPQGEDTQYF. The CDR3 coding sequence is TGTGCCAGCAGGCTGCCACAGGGAGAAGATACGCAGTATTTT. Combining the CDR3 with reference TRBV2 and TRBJ2-3 gives the whole variable domain EPEVTQTPSHQVTQMGQEVILRCVPISNHLYFYWYRQILGQKVEFLVSFYNNEISEKSEIFDDQFSVERPDGSNFTLKIRSTKLEDSAMYFCASRLPQGEDTQYFGPGTRLTVL.

Notes on this clonotype: Possible read error: a much larger clone is one base away. The J gene is TRBJ2-5, the V gene TRBV4-1; 8 nucleotides align to TRBD2. V shed 2 bases and J 7 bases; nucleotides not matched to a gene: 15. Germline V gene sequence: CDR1 MGHRA, CDR2 YSYEKL. There are 17 residues in the CDR3. The CDR3 coding sequence is TGCGCCAGCAGCCAAATTTTGATTCGGGAGGGCCGTTTGACCCAGTACTTC. It is translated as CASSQILIREGRLTQYF.

This clonotype has at least ten counts. The chain links TRBV19 to TRBJ2-5, with TRBD2 identical over 11 bases. The CDR3 has 15 residues. Germline assignment: CDR1 LNHDA and CDR2 SQIVND (reference sequence). Unmatched junction bases numbered 8, after V lost 9 bases and J lost 2 bases. The CDR3 DNA is TGTGCCAGCAACCCCGGGACTAGCGGACAAGAGACCCAGTACTTC. It codes for CASNPGTSGQETQYF.

This clonotype was observed at least ten times. The rearrangement links TRBV12-3 or TRBV12-4 to TRBJ2-5; a weak D match, TRBD2 (5 bases). The CDR3 covers 15 residues. V gave up 4 bases and J gave up 1 base, with 13 bases separating them. The CDR3 spells CASSSLSEGQETQYF. For the CDR3, the DNA is TGTGCCAGCAGTTCGTTGTCAGAGGGCCAAGAGACCCAGTACTTC.

This clonotype was seen ten or more times. This chain uses TRBV12-3 or TRBV12-4 with TRBJ1-1; D may be TRBD1 (5 bases). Trimming shortened V by 7 bases and J by 1 base, and 16 bases separated the two germline ends. The CDR3 is made up of 15 amino acids. The DNA of the CDR3 is TGTGCCAGCAAAACACCGGGACGGACGAACACTGAAGCTTTCTTT. Protein: CASKTPGRTNTEAFF.

Many counts were recorded for this clonotype. V usage is TRBV5-1 and J usage is TRBJ2-1, with TRBD1 matching 7 bases. Looked up from germline, CDR1 is SGHRS and CDR2 is YFSETQ. Losses at the gene ends were 5 bases for V and 3 bases for J; bases not matched to a gene: 8. This CDR3 has 15 amino acids. In DNA, the CDR3 is TGCGCCAGCAGGGGGGACAGTGGGATCTACAATGAGCAGTTCTTC. It codes for CASRGDSGIYNEQFF. The variable domain in full, completed from reference TRBV5-1 and TRBJ2-1, reads KAGVTQTPRYLIKTRGQQVTLSCSPISGHRSVSWYQQTPGQGLQFLFEYFSETQRNKGNFPGRFSGRQFSNSRSEMNVSTLELGDSALYLCASRGDSGIYNEQFFGPGTRLTVL.

This clonotype has at least ten counts. The CDR3, as DNA: TGCGCCAGCAGTAGACAGGGTGATAGTACTGAAGCTTTCTTT. It yields the protein CASSRQGDSTEAFF. V is TRBV5-1 and J is TRBJ1-1, with 7 bases that match TRBD1. The germline V gene encodes CDR1 SGHRS and CDR2 YFSETQ. Trimming took 5 bases from V and 5 from J; bases not matched to a gene: 9. This CDR3 spans 14 amino acids.

This clonotype was observed a handful of times. The chain joins TRBV6-6 to TRBJ2-1, with D perhaps being TRBD1 or TRBD2 (7 bases each). CDR3 size: 14 residues. Per the germline V gene, CDR1 is MNHNY and CDR2 is SVGAGI (reference sequence). V lost 2 bases, J lost 7 bases, and 12 bases lay in between. CDR3 sequence (DNA): TGTGCCAGCAGTTACCAGGGGGGGGGAAATGAGCAGTTCTTC. Protein: CASSYQGGGNEQFF.

This clonotype has just a few counts. The rearrangement uses TRBV4-1 and TRBJ1-2; TRBD1 might be the D (6 bases). CDR1 and CDR2 from the germline V gene are MGHRA and YSYEKL. Trimming removed 6 bases from V and 7 bases from J, with 18 bases in between. The CDR3 sequence is 14 residues long. CDR3 bases: TGCGCCAGCAGGACCCAGGGGCAGGGTCGTGGCTACACCTTC. Translation gives CASRTQGQGRGYTF.

This clonotype has a count of ten or more. V usage is TRBV10-3 and J usage is TRBJ2-4; TRBD1 aligns across 8 bases. The CDR3 totals 14 residues. The trim removed 2 bases at V and 7 bases at J, leaving 4 bases unmatched. CDR1 and CDR2 (germline): ENHRY, SYGVKD. DNA for the CDR3: TGTGCCATCAGTGAGGCAGGGGGCAGGAACATTCAGTACTTC. Protein product: CAISEAGGRNIQYF.